Here is one T cell receptor beta chain with its context. This sample is part of a study of T cell responses to AZD1222 COVID-19 vaccine. V trimming: 2 bases; J trimming: 2 bases; junction bases outside the gene matches: 5. Looked up from germline, CDR1 is SGHAT and CDR2 is FQNNGV. CDR3 length equals 16 residues. TCRdb's copy holds only in-frame clones and misses some; the assay was immunoSEQ multiplex PCR. Seen here are about 120,000 clones, more than 85% observed once, and the top ten hold approximately 2.9%. The analysis combined second doses at about 4 or about 12 weeks. The source is an adult who received the AZD1222 COVID-19 vaccine. The chain recombines TRBV11-2 with TRBJ2-5, with 10 positions matching TRBD1. Sequences were derived from peripheral blood, sampled 28 days after the second AZD1222 dose. The chain's CDR3 is CASSLLGTGEQETQYF. The DNA for the CDR3 is TGTGCCAGCAGCTTACTAGGGACAGGGGAGCAAGAGACCCAGTACTTC.